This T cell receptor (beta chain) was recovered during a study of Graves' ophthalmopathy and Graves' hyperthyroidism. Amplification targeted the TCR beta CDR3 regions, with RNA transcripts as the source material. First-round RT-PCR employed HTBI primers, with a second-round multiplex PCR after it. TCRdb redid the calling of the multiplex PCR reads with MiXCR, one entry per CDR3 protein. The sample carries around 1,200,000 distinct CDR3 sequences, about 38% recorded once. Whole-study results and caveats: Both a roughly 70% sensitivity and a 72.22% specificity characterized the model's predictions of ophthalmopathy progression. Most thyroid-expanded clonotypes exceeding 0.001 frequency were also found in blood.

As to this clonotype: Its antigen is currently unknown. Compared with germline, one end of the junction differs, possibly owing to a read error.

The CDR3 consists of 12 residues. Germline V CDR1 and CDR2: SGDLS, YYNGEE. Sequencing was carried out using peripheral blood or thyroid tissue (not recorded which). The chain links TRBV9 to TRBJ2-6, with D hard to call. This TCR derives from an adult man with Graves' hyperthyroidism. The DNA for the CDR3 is TGTGCCAGCAGCGTAAGGCCCGGGTATGAAGCTTTC. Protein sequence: CASSVRPGYEAF.